The 28 T cell receptor beta chains reported below all come from one sample, sequenced in a study of control samples from healthy donors and cancer patients. Clones were read by immunoSEQ multiplex PCR, and TCRdb kept only the in-frame ones, dropping some. The sample records approximately 120,000 clones, approximately 90% being singletons. Sequenced input: blood. These receptor sequences come from a woman in her forties or fifties in good health.

The chain links TRBV7-9 to TRBJ2-3; TRBD2 aligns across 8 bases. Germline-derived CDR1 and CDR2 are SEHNR and FQNEAQ (reference sequence). This CDR3 is built from 14 residues. The CDR3 DNA reads TGTGTCTCCCCAAGCGGGAGAATCACAGATACGCAGTATTTT. Its protein product is CVSPSGRITDTQYF.

This CDR3 reads CASGLDRAEAFF. The CDR3 DNA is TGTGCTAGTGGTTTGGATCGGGCTGAAGCTTTCTTT. J is TRBJ1-1 and V is TRBV12-5, with D hard to call. The CDR3 sequence is 12 residues long. Trimming stripped 1 base from V and 6 bases from J, with 6 bases between. Germline V CDR1 and CDR2: LGHNT, FRNRAP. Full variable domain (outside the CDR3, taken from reference TRBV12-5 and TRBJ1-1): DARVTQTPRHKVTEMGQEVTMRCQPILGHNTVFWYRQTMMQGLELLAYFRNRAPLDDSGMPKDRFSAEMPDATLATLKIQPSEPRDSAVYFCASGLDRAEAFFGQGTRLTVV.

The rearrangement links TRBV7-9 to TRBJ2-1; 9 bases line up with TRBD1. This CDR3 has 16 amino acids. With V trimmed by 5 bases and J by 8 bases, 13 bases remained unmatched. The V gene's germline CDR1 is SEHNR and CDR2 FQNEAQ (reference sequence). CDR3 loop: CASSPGTGTFQYEQFF. In nucleotides, the CDR3 is TGTGCCAGCAGCCCAGGGACAGGGACGTTCCAATATGAGCAGTTCTTC.

J is TRBJ2-2 and V is TRBV18; 15 bases match TRBD2. V lost 3 bases, J lost 5 bases, and 4 bases stayed unmatched. The germline V gene has CDR1 KGHSH and CDR2 LQKENI. This CDR3 comprises 17 residues. CDR3 DNA: TGTGCCAGCTCACCCTCGGGACTAGCGGGAGGAACCGGGGAGCTGTTTTTT. Residues: CASSPSGLAGGTGELFF.

This clone was seen a few times. The gene calls are TRBV2 and TRBJ1-5, with a possible D match to TRBD1 (5 bases). This CDR3 spans 13 amino acids. CDR1 and CDR2 from the germline V gene are SNHLY and FYNNEI. V was cut by 7 bases and J by 7 bases, with 14 bases left in between. The CDR3 region is CASTGDLNQPQHF. CDR3 DNA sequence: TGTGCCAGCACCGGGGACCTCAACCAGCCCCAGCATTTT.

V usage is TRBV6-5 and J usage is TRBJ1-5, with TRBD1 matching over 9 bases. The CDR3 totals 14 residues. Germline CDR1 MNHEY, CDR2 SVGAGI. V lost 6 bases to trimming and J lost 5 bases; unmatched junction nucleotides: 5. The CDR3 DNA reads as TGTGCCAGCAGACCTACAGGGGGCCATCAGCCCCAGCATTTT. Its protein is CASRPTGGHQPQHF.

This clone was counted only a few times. The chain carries TRBV18 and TRBJ2-3; D is possibly TRBD1 (5 bases). Germline V lookup: CDR1 KGHSH, CDR2 LQKENI. The ends were cut back, 4 bases at V and 6 bases at J, with 23 bases in the middle. The CDR3 spans 17 residues. Here the CDR3 reads CASSLQEGVVGVDTQYF. In DNA, the CDR3 is TGTGCCAGCTCACTTCAAGAAGGGGTCGTAGGTGTCGATACGCAGTATTTT.

V is TRBV7-3 and J is TRBJ2-2, with 9 bases that match TRBD2. From germline, CDR1 is SGHTA and CDR2 FQGTGA. The V segment lost 5 bases and the J segment 3 bases; nucleotides outside the gene matches: 4. The CDR3 has 15 amino acids. The CDR3 sequence is CASSLTSGDTGELFF. The DNA of the CDR3 is TGTGCCAGCAGCCTGACTAGCGGAGACACCGGGGAGCTGTTTTTT.

This clone occurred once. The rearrangement links TRBV29-1 to TRBJ1-5, with 8 nucleotides matching TRBD1. The V gene end was trimmed by 4 bases and the J gene end by 5 bases; junction bases not matched to a gene: 1. The germline V gene encodes CDR1 SQVTM and CDR2 ANQGSEA. CDR3 length: 12 residues. The chain's CDR3 is CSVGQGYQPQHF. The CDR3 DNA is TGCAGCGTTGGACAGGGGTATCAGCCCCAGCATTTT. Using reference TRBV29-1 and TRBJ1-5 for the parts outside the CDR3, the full variable domain is SAVISQKPSRDICQRGTSLTIQCQVDSQVTMMFWYRQQPGQSLTLIATANQGSEATYESGFVIDKFPISRPNLTFSTLTVSNMSPEDSSIYLCSVGQGYQPQHFGDGTRLSIL.

This chain links TRBV20-1 with TRBJ1-4; D remains ambiguous. This CDR3 contains 13 residues. Germline-derived CDR1 and CDR2 are DFQATT and SNEGSKA (reference sequence). Trimming left V 3 bases short and J 2 bases short, with 7 bases between. CDR3 sequence (DNA): TGCAGTGCTAGTAGGCAGACTAATGAAAAACTGTTTTTT. Its protein is CSASRQTNEKLFF.

The chain combines TRBV7-9 with TRBJ1-6; the D gene is possibly TRBD1 (5 bases). With 5 bases removed from V and 7 bases from J, the gap between germline ends came to 15 bases. The germline CDR1 and CDR2 sequences are SEHNR and FQNEAQ (reference sequence). The CDR3 runs 15 residues. The CDR3: CASSPISGPNSPLHF. The DNA of the CDR3 is TGTGCCAGCAGCCCGATCTCGGGACCCAATTCACCCCTCCACTTT. The full variable domain, with the rest looked up from reference TRBV7-9 and TRBJ1-6, is DTGVSQNPRHKITKRGQNVTFRCDPISEHNRLYWYRQTLGQGPEFLTYFQNEAQLEKSRLLSDRFSAERPKGSFSTLEIQRTEQGDSAMYLCASSPISGPNSPLHFGNGTRLTVT.

The chain recombines TRBV6-5 with TRBJ1-3; TRBD1 matches at 8 bases. The CDR3 runs to 15 residues. Germline CDR1 is MNHEY and CDR2 is SVGAGI. The ends lost 5 bases at V and 9 bases at J; junction bases unmatched: 12. The CDR3 DNA sequence: TGTGCCAGCAGTCGGTGGCCAGAACAGGGGGGCACCATATATTTT. Its translation: CASSRWPEQGGTIYF.

The chain is built from TRBV21-1 and TRBJ1-5. TRBV21-1 is termed a pseudogene. This CDR3 has 16 amino acids. The CDR3 DNA sequence: TGTGCCAGCAGCAAAGTAGGGATTACTTGCAATCAGCCCCAGCATTTT. Its translation is CASSKVGITCNQPQHF.

V and J are TRBV9 and TRBJ1-2; 8 nucleotides line up with TRBD1. The CDR3 runs 16 residues. V shed 3 bases, J shed 8 bases, and the junction held 15 bases outside the gene matches. Germline V gene data show CDR1 as SGDLS and CDR2 as YYNGEE. For the CDR3, the DNA is TGTGCCAGCAGCGCGGACAGGGTTCGTCCCATTTTCGGCTACACCTTC. Encoded protein: CASSADRVRPIFGYTF.

This clone was counted between two and nine times. The V and J genes are TRBV11-2 and TRBJ2-6; D is ambiguous. The CDR3 loop spans 17 amino acids. The V end lost 3 bases, the J end lost 2 bases, and 14 bases lay between the germline ends. Germline CDR1 SGHAT, CDR2 FQNNGV. CDR3 DNA sequence: TGTGCCAGCAGCTTCGTGGGCGCAGGACCTGGGGCCAACGTCCTGACTTTC. As protein: CASSFVGAGPGANVLTF.

The chain recombines TRBV2 with TRBJ2-1; maybe TRBD2 (5 bases). The germline V gene has CDR1 SNHLY and CDR2 FYNNEI. The CDR3 is 15 residues long. The V end lost 5 bases, the J end lost 1 base, and 12 bases lay between the germline ends. The CDR3 DNA reads as TGTGCCAGCAGTCCGGACTGGATTTCCTACAATGAGCAGTTCTTC. As protein: CASSPDWISYNEQFF.

The chain uses TRBV6-4 and TRBJ2-1; tentative D call: TRBD2 (5 bases). This CDR3 comprises 15 residues. Trimming shortened V by 6 bases and J by 0 bases, and 12 bases separated the two germline ends. Germline assignment: CDR1 MRHNA and CDR2 SNTAGT. The chain's CDR3 is CASRGDWPSYNEQFF. The DNA of the CDR3 is TGTGCCAGCAGGGGAGACTGGCCCTCCTACAATGAGCAGTTCTTC.

This sequence joins TRBV25-1 and TRBJ1-5; 9 bases line up with TRBD1. The CDR3 loop spans 18 amino acids. J gave up 2 bases and V 4 bases, and 12 bases lay outside the gene matches. Germline lookup yields CDR1 MGHDK and CDR2 SYGVNS. CDR3 amino acids: CASSGSGTGFGRNQPQHF. The CDR3 bases are TGTGCCAGCAGTGGCTCCGGGACAGGGTTTGGACGCAATCAGCCCCAGCATTTT.

This chain links TRBV12-5 with TRBJ1-3, with 7 bases aligning to TRBD1. V lost 1 base, J lost 4 bases, and 10 bases stayed unmatched. This CDR3 comprises 17 residues. Germline values: CDR1 LGHNT, CDR2 FRNRAP. The chain's CDR3 is CASGLGEKQGFGNTIYF. The CDR3, as DNA: TGTGCTAGTGGTTTGGGAGAAAAACAGGGGTTCGGAAACACCATATATTTT.

The J gene is TRBJ1-1, the V gene TRBV12-3 or TRBV12-4; maybe TRBD1 (6 bases). The CDR3 is 13 residues long. The germline V and J ends were trimmed by 3 bases and 1 base, with 6 bases remaining between them. The CDR3 DNA follows: TGTGCCAGCAGTTTGGGGGCGAACACTGAAGCTTTCTTT. Its protein is CASSLGANTEAFF.

A single count supports this clone. The V and J genes are TRBV7-8 and TRBJ1-1; possible D gene TRBD1, 5 bases. CDR1 is SGHVS, CDR2 FQNEAQ, per germline. Trimming removed 3 bases at V and 6 bases at J, with 14 bases between. CDR3 length equals 14 residues. The CDR3 DNA reads TGTGCCAGCAGCTTGCAGGGTGGTGGCCCTGAAGCTTTCTTT. This codes for CASSLQGGGPEAFF.

The V gene is TRBV19, the J gene TRBJ2-1; 9 bases fit TRBD2. Germline V CDR1 and CDR2: LNHDA, SQIVND (reference sequence). V trimming: 3 bases; J trimming: 3 bases; junction bases outside the gene matches: 3. The CDR3 is 15 amino acids. CDR3: CASSMREGGYNEQFF. CDR3 sequence (DNA): TGTGCCAGTAGTATGCGGGAGGGAGGCTACAATGAGCAGTTCTTC.

The rearrangement links TRBV23-1 to TRBJ2-3; 8 bases are a match to TRBD2. TRBV23-1 has ORF status, its function being uncertain. The junction had 17 bases not matched to a gene; V was cut back by 7 bases and J by 14 bases. This CDR3 spans 14 amino acids. CDR3 region: CASTLPGPGTSRYF. The CDR3 nucleotides read TGCGCCAGCACTCTCCCCGGACCCGGGACTAGTAGGTATTTT.

J is TRBJ2-1 and V is TRBV18; TRBD2 matches 11 bases. Trimming at V came to 3 bases and at J to 7 bases, leaving 11 bases not matched to a gene. The CDR3 is 17 residues long. The V gene's germline CDR1 is KGHSH and CDR2 LQKENI. The CDR3 bases are TGTGCCAGCTCACCGGGTGTAGCGGGAGGGCCGTGGAATGAGCAGTTCTTC. This encodes CASSPGVAGGPWNEQFF.

V gene TRBV6-5 combines with J gene TRBJ1-6; 9 bases align to TRBD1. Trimming removed 7 bases from V and 8 bases from J; junction bases left unmatched: 3. The CDR3 covers 13 residues. The germline gives CDR1 MNHEY, CDR2 SVGAGI. CDR3 DNA sequence: TGTGCCAGCACGGACAGGGGTGATTCACCCCTCCACTTT. It yields the protein CASTDRGDSPLHF.

The table lists this clone with a count of one. The gene calls are TRBV6-5 and TRBJ1-1, with 7 nucleotides matching TRBD1. Germline V gene lookup returns CDR1 MNHEY and CDR2 SVGAGI. CDR3 length equals 14 residues. Unmatched junction bases numbered 5, after V lost 6 bases and J lost 1 base. CDR3 nucleotide sequence: TGTGCCAGCAGAAACAGGGGCGGGAACACTGAAGCTTTCTTT. This sequence encodes CASRNRGGNTEAFF.

As DNA, the CDR3 is TGTGCCAGCAGCCTCGTAATGAACACTGAAGCTTTCTTT. Its protein is CASSLVMNTEAFF. The rearrangement joins TRBV7-3 to TRBJ1-1, with no clear D. Looked up from germline, CDR1 is SGHTA and CDR2 is FQGTGA. V gave up 5 bases and J gave up 0 bases, with 7 bases separating them. The CDR3 is 13 residues long.

The rearrangement uses TRBV7-2 and TRBJ2-1; the D gene is possibly TRBD2 (6 bases). The CDR3 length is 15 residues. Deletions cut 6 bases from V and 3 bases from J, with 15 bases between. Germline loops: CDR1 SGHTA, CDR2 FQGNSA. The CDR3 is CASSRARESYNEQFF. In DNA, the CDR3 is TGTGCCAGCAGTAGAGCTCGGGAGAGCTACAATGAGCAGTTCTTC.